This is a list of T cell receptor beta chains from one sample in a study of blood T cell repertoires in COVID-19. The table came from immunoSEQ multiplex PCR; TCRdb's copy has only in-frame clones and leaves some out. The sample contains about 190,000 clones, approximately 79% of which appear only once. The specimen was peripheral blood. All receptors derive from a woman aged 70-85 years with acute or convalescent COVID-19. Each CDR3 is given with its conserved first and last residue. The size of a clone is reported for some rows only, either as once, few or many, or as a class for expanded clones.

TRBJ2-1 once TRBV4-2 CASSQDAGWGNEQFF
TRBJ2-3 NA TRBV19 CASSIGTGGSTDTQYF
TRBJ2-5 NA TRBV5-1 CASSPGQGAETQYF
TRBJ2-5 once TRBV5-1 CASSLTTTKETQYF
TRBJ2-2 once TRBV7-3 CASSRDSTNTGELFF
TRBJ1-3 NA TRBV7-8 CASSSRGRSGNTIYF
TRBJ2-1 NA TRBV2 CASRERDLAGNEQFF
TRBJ2-7 NA TRBV29-1 CSVVIRDSYEQYF
TRBJ2-7 NA TRBV3-1/TRBV3-2 CASSQAAASSYEQYF
TRBJ2-1 NA TRBV4-2 CASSQGLQGAYNEQFF
TRBJ2-5 NA TRBV5-1 CASSLPSGRETQYF
TRBJ2-7 NA TRBV7-8 CASSLDSGNEQYF
TRBJ2-7 NA TRBV1 CTSSQVKLASGPYEQYF
TRBJ1-1 NA TRBV5-1 CASSLWTENTEAFF
TRBJ2-3 NA TRBV3-1/TRBV3-2 CASSLAGGRHTDTQYF